This T cell receptor beta chain originates from a study of T cells in women clearing cervical HPV infection. Study overall: Women with histologically confirmed HPV16-related CIN3 or worse, 2 with invasive cancer, served as cases.

Study-wide findings and caveats: Cases and controls were distinguished at AUC around 0.87 by richness and V genes.

V dropped 0 bases and J dropped 3; count of bases not matched to a gene: 10. Germline V gene data show CDR1 as LGHNA and CDR2 as YNFKEQ. This CDR3 comprises 18 residues. Cervical HPV DNA detected by MY09/MY11 PCR, typed by dot-blot. Genomic DNA, averaging approximately 1,100 ng per sample, yielded TCR beta CDR3 via immunoSEQ. Some clones are missing from TCRdb's copy, which holds only in-frame ones; the method was immunoSEQ multiplex PCR. The table lists about 22,000 clones, with about 3.3% in the top ten. As to this clone: What it binds is not known. The read comes to an end 3 residues before the CDR3 does, leaving the germline J gene to fill in the end.

J is TRBJ2-3 and V is TRBV4-2, with 9 bases aligning to TRBD2. The receptor's source is a woman aged 18 to 69 with a cervical HPV16 infection that either progressed to CIN3+ or cleared (not recorded which). The sample comprised blood buffy coat. The CDR3 reads CASSQDYYAGGSTDTQYF. The sequenced part of the CDR3 DNA is TGTGCCAGCAGCCAAGATTATTATGCGGGAGGGAGTACAGATACG.